This TCR beta chain originates from a study of cytotoxic CD8 clonotypes in ibrutinib-treated CLL. Across the whole study: Each sample contained, on average, almost 260,000 productive templates and nearly 95,000 productive rearrangements.

This CDR3 has 13 amino acids. Germline V gene sequence: CDR1 SGHKS, CDR2 YYEKEE (reference sequence). With 4 bases clipped from V and 8 bases from J, the junction kept 4 bases outside the gene matches. The data were produced by immunoSEQ multiplex PCR, yet TCRdb's version contains in-frame clones alone and is incomplete. The repertoire has 80,000 to 95,000 clones, roughly three quarters of them found once; the top ten carry approximately 5.1%. The chain employs TRBV5-5 and TRBJ1-4; 8 nucleotides agree with TRBD1. This clonotype was sampled from a human donor with chronic lymphocytic leukemia. The sequences come from PBMCs, collected after 12 months of ibrutinib treatment. The CDR3: CASSPRTGEKLFF. In DNA form, the CDR3 reads TGTGCCAGCAGCCCCCGGACAGGGGAAAAACTGTTTTTT.